This T cell receptor (beta chain) is from a study of T cells in Graves' hyperthyroidism and ophthalmopathy. This clonotype was observed a single time. This sequence may be a read error, since a much larger clone differs from it by one base. Uncontrolled infection, other autoimmune disease, pregnancy or lactation led to exclusion. In making diagnoses, clinical symptoms, serum thyroxine and TRAb, thyroid ultrasound and orbital computed tomography were all used. This CDR3 spans 14 amino acids. V trimming: 4 bases; J trimming: 8 bases; junction bases outside the gene matches: 11. Germline V gives CDR1 LNHDA, CDR2 SQIVND (reference sequence). Amplified TCR beta CDR3 regions derived from RNA transcripts. The HTBI primer set drove a first-round RT-PCR of the TCR CDR3. TCRdb recomputed calls from the multiplex PCR reads with MiXCR, one row per CDR3 protein. Of fewer than 350,000 distinct CDR3 sequences in the sample, over 12% are singletons; the top ten hold 30% to 35%.

J is TRBJ2-7 and V is TRBV19; 7 bases line up with TRBD1. The TCR was taken from a woman aged 50 to 60 with Graves' hyperthyroidism that later progressed to Graves' ophthalmopathy. Sequencing was performed on blood. For the CDR3, the DNA is TGTGCCAGTAGTAGTCGGACAGGCTCGGCGAAGCAGTACTTC. Translating gives CASSSRTGSAKQYF.